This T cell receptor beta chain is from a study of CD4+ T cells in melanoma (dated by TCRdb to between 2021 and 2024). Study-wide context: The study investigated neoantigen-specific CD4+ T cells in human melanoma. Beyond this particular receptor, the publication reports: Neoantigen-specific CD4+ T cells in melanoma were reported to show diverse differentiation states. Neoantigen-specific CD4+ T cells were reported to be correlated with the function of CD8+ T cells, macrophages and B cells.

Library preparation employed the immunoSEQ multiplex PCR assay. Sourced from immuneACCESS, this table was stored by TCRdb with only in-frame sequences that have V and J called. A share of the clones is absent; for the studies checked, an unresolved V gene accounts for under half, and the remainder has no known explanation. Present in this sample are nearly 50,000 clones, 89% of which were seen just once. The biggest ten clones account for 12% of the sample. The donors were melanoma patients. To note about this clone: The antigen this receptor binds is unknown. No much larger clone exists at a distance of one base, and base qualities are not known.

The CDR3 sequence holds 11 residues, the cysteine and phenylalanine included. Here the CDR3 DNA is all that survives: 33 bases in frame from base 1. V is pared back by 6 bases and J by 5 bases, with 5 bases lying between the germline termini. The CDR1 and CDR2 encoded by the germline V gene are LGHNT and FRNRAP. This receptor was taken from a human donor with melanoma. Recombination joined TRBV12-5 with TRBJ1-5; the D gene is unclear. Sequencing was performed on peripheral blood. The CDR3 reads CASGRDQPQHF. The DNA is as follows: TGTGCTAGTGGCCGAGATCAGCCCCAGCATTTT.